A selection of T cell receptor beta chains follows, all from one sample in a study of OX40 agonist ivuxolimab in advanced cancers. The protocol was immunoSEQ multiplex PCR, while the TCRdb copy is restricted to in-frame clones and leaves out a portion. Here the sample spans around 77,000 clones, roughly 85% being singletons. Sequenced here: CD4+ or CD8+ T cells sorted from blood, sampled in a trial of the OX40 agonist ivuxolimab. The receptors here all came from an adult with an advanced solid tumor such as melanoma, head and neck, liver or kidney cancer. The CDR3 runs from the conserved cysteine through the conserved F or W. A D gene is named only where the DNA matches it firmly. Rows may omit the clone size; those that give it use once, few, many or a size class.

few	TRBV11-2	TRBJ1-5	.	TGTGCCAGCAGCTTAGACCGGCCCGGGGGGCAGCCCCAGCATTTT	CASSLDRPGGQPQHF
.	TRBV21-1	TRBJ2-5	.	TGTGCCCGCATAGAGACCCAGTACTTC	CARIETQYF
few	TRBV6-6	TRBJ2-7	.	TGTGCCAGCAGTTACTCGGGTGGGTCAGGGGAGCAGTACTTC	CASSYSGGSGEQYF
.	TRBV27	TRBJ2-5	.	TGTGCCAGCAGAGTAGGCGGCGCCGAGACCCAGTACTTC	CASRVGGAETQYF
.	TRBV4-3	TRBJ2-7	TRBD1	TGCGCCAGCAGCCAAGATCCAGGGACAGGTGTCGAGCAGTACTTC	CASSQDPGTGVEQYF
.	TRBV11-2	TRBJ2-5	TRBD1	TGTGCCAGCAGCTTAGGGGCAGGGGGCTTAGGAGAGACCCAGTACTTC	CASSLGAGGLGETQYF
.	TRBV19	TRBJ2-6	.	TGTGCCAGTAGTCCCGTAAGGTCTGGGGCCAACGTCCTGACTTTC	CASSPVRSGANVLTF
once	TRBV23-1	TRBJ2-6	.	TGCGCCAGCAGGTGGGGAGATGGGGCCAACGTCCTGACTTTC	CASRWGDGANVLTF
.	TRBV5-8	TRBJ1-5	.	TGTGCCAGCAGTCGGAATCAGCCCCAGCATTTT	CASSRNQPQHF
.	TRBV7-9	TRBJ1-3	TRBD1	TGTGCCAGCAGCCAACAGGGGGCCCACTCTGGAAACACCATATATTTT	CASSQQGAHSGNTIYF
once	TRBV11-2	TRBJ2-7	TRBD1	TGTGCCAGCAGCACACAGGGGGGCGAGCAGTACTTC	CASSTQGGEQYF
.	TRBV10-3	TRBJ2-7	.	TGTGCCATCAGTGGAGGGGTCACCCACGAGCAGTACTTC	CAISGGVTHEQYF
few	TRBV19	TRBJ1-1	TRBD1	TGTGCCAGTAGGGTCGGACAGGGGACTGAAGCTTTCTTT	CASRVGQGTEAFF
.	TRBV5-1	TRBJ2-1	TRBD1	TGCGCCAGCAGCCGGGACAGGGGAACGGATGAGCAGTTCTTC	CASSRDRGTDEQFF
.	TRBV10-3	TRBJ1-5	TRBD1	TGTGCCATCAGCGAGGGACAGGGGGCGGGTCAGCCCCAGCATTTT	CAISEGQGAGQPQHF
.	TRBV9	TRBJ2-5	.	TGTGCCAGCAGCGCTCAGGGGGGCGAGACCCAGTACTTC	CASSAQGGETQYF
.	TRBV30	TRBJ2-2	.	TGTGCCTGGAACCTACCGGACCGCGTCGCCGGGGAGCTGTTTTTT	CAWNLPDRVAGELFF
.	TRBV4-3	TRBJ1-6	.	TGCGCCAGCAGCCAAGATTACAGAATAGGTAATTCACCCCTCCACTTT	CASSQDYRIGNSPLHF
.	TRBV7-3	TRBJ1-1	.	TGTGCCAGCAGCACCGATACAGGGCGCACTGAAGCTTTCTTT	CASSTDTGRTEAFF
.	TRBV30	TRBJ1-4	TRBD1	TGTGCCTGGACCACAGGGGAAGGTGAAAAACTGTTTTTT	CAWTTGEGEKLFF
few	TRBV7-3	TRBJ2-3	TRBD1	TGTGCCAGCAGCTTACTAACCGGGACAGGGGGGCATACGCAGTATTTT	CASSLLTGTGGHTQYF
.	TRBV6-1	TRBJ1-4	.	TGTGCCAGCAGTGAAGCGCAAAAGGGTACTAATGAAAAACTGTTTTTT	CASSEAQKGTNEKLFF
.	TRBV7-9	TRBJ1-6	.	TGTGCCAGCAGCTTGGGAAATCGGAATTCACCCCTCCACTTT	CASSLGNRNSPLHF
.	TRBV5-4	TRBJ1-5	TRBD1	TGTGCCAGCAGCCGGGACAGGGGCAATCAGCCCCAGCATTTT	CASSRDRGNQPQHF
.	TRBV30	TRBJ2-5	.	TGTGCCTGGAGTCCGCCGGACAGACAAGAGACCCAGTACTTC	CAWSPPDRQETQYF
.	TRBV6-5	TRBJ2-4	TRBD1	TGTGCCAGCAGTCAAACGGCCGGACAGGGGTACATTCAGTACTTC	CASSQTAGQGYIQYF
once	TRBV13	TRBJ2-3	TRBD2	TGTGCCAGCAGCCGAGCCCCGACTAGCGGGGTCGCAGATACGCAGTATTTT	CASSRAPTSGVADTQYF
.	TRBV4-2	TRBJ1-2	.	TGTGCCAGCAGCCAAGAGAGGAGGGACAACTATGGCTACACCTTC	CASSQERRDNYGYTF
.	TRBV30	TRBJ1-2	TRBD1	TGTGCCTGGAGTTTCCCGGGACAGGATACTAACTATGGCTACACCTTC	CAWSFPGQDTNYGYTF
once	TRBV19	TRBJ2-1	TRBD2	TGTGCCAGTAGTATCCTAGCGGGGGGTTTTCCCAATGAGCAGTTCTTC	CASSILAGGFPNEQFF
.	TRBV5-4	TRBJ2-3	.	TGTGCCAGCAGCTTGGCGTCCCGGGGCACAGATACGCAGTATTTT	CASSLASRGTDTQYF
.	TRBV15	TRBJ2-1	TRBD1	TGTGCCACCAGCAGAGAGAAGACAGGGGCGAACCCTTCCTACAATGAGCAGTTCTTC	CATSREKTGANPSYNEQFF
.	TRBV15	TRBJ1-5	.	TGTGCCACCAGCAGGGTTGAAGGACAGTTAGGACAGCCCCAGCATTTT	CATSRVEGQLGQPQHF
.	TRBV19	TRBJ2-1	TRBD2	TGTGCCAGTACCACTACTTCCGGGACTAGCTCCTACAATGAGCAGTTCTTC	CASTTTSGTSSYNEQFF
.	TRBV28	TRBJ1-4	TRBD1	TGTGCCAGCAGTTCGGGACAGGGGGCCGGTGAAAAACTGTTTTTT	CASSSGQGAGEKLFF
.	TRBV7-9	TRBJ2-5	.	TGTGCCAGCAGCTTAAACGCCGACAGCCAAGAGACCCAGTACTTC	CASSLNADSQETQYF
.	TRBV7-2	TRBJ1-3	.	TGTGCCAGCAGCTTGGCGACAGGTGTTGGGGGAAACACCATATATTTT	CASSLATGVGGNTIYF
.	TRBV5-6	TRBJ2-4	.	TGTGCCAGCAGCCCGCCGGGAGCCAAAAACATTCAGTACTTC	CASSPPGAKNIQYF
.	TRBV4-3	TRBJ2-2	TRBD2	TGCGCCAGCAGCCAAGGTGGGACTAGCGGGGACACCGGGGAGCTGTTTTTT	CASSQGGTSGDTGELFF
.	TRBV27	TRBJ2-7	TRBD1	TGTGCCAGCAGCCCCGGGACAGGGTCTAGTTCCTACGAGCAGTACTTC	CASSPGTGSSSYEQYF
.	TRBV6-1	TRBJ1-6	.	TGTGCCAGCAGTGAAGTTGGTCACCATAATTCACCCCTCCACTTT	CASSEVGHHNSPLHF
.	TRBV7-2	TRBJ2-1	TRBD1	TGTGCCAGCATCCTCGTACCGGGACAGGGGGCGTCAAATGAGCAGTTCTTC	CASILVPGQGASNEQFF
.	TRBV30	TRBJ2-2	.	TGTGCCTCCCAAATTCTGAACACCGGGGAGCTGTTTTTT	CASQILNTGELFF
.	TRBV10-3	TRBJ2-1	TRBD1	TGTGCCATCAGACCGGGACAGGGCAAGGAGTACAATGAGCAGTTCTTC	CAIRPGQGKEYNEQFF
.	TRBV7-2	TRBJ1-2	TRBD1	TGTGCCAGCAGCTTCGGGACAGGTGATTATGGCTACACCTTC	CASSFGTGDYGYTF
.	TRBV6-9	TRBJ2-5	.	TGTGCCAGCAGTTATCGGAGGATCCAAGAGACCCAGTACTTC	CASSYRRIQETQYF
.	TRBV7-3	TRBJ2-1	.	TGTGCCAGCAGCTCCCAACCACAGGGCTATGAGCAGTTCTTC	CASSSQPQGYEQFF
.	TRBV7-2	TRBJ1-3	TRBD1	TGTGCCAGCAGCTCTTCCGGGACAGGGGGCCCCTCTGGAAACACCATATATTTT	CASSSSGTGGPSGNTIYF
.	TRBV7-2	TRBJ2-5	.	TGTGCCAGCAGCCCACTGGGTGAGGAGACCCAGTACTTC	CASSPLGEETQYF
.	TRBV7-9	TRBJ2-6	.	TGTGCCAGCATAACCTCTGGGGCCAACGTCCTGACTTTC	CASITSGANVLTF
.	TRBV5-8	TRBJ2-7	.	TGTGCCAGCAGCTTCCACTTGGGGAAGCAGTACTTC	CASSFHLGKQYF
.	TRBV30	TRBJ1-4	.	TGTGCCTGGAGTGGGGGCGGGGCAGGAGAAAAACTGTTTTTT	CAWSGGGAGEKLFF
.	TRBV5-6	TRBJ2-1	.	TGTGCCAGCAGCTCGATGGGGAATGAGCAGTTCTTC	CASSSMGNEQFF
once	TRBV9	TRBJ1-2	.	TGTGCCAGCAGCCCGATGGGAAACTCTAACTATGGCTACACCTTC	CASSPMGNSNYGYTF